What follows is one TCR beta chain and its context. The data originate from a study of blood T cell repertoires in COVID-19. Looking at the study overall: Sites across the United States, Italy and Spain contributed samples from acute and convalescent COVID-19. T cells, B-cell-depleted T cells, or PBMCs provided the cDNA or gDNA that served as material.

Per the original methods: For nucleated cells, counts were estimated from reference gene primer amplification. Using immunoSEQ multiplex PCR, the repertoire was profiled, and TCRdb retains in-frame clones only, with some absent. V and J calls and clone size come straight from that table; D and trimming were deduced from the DNA. The sample contains 110,000 or so clones, over 70% of which appear only once. Trimming left V 4 bases short and J 5 bases short, with 13 bases between. The length of the CDR3 is 13 residues. Germline V lookup: CDR1 SGHRS, CDR2 YFSETQ. Material for sequencing was peripheral blood. The clonotype originates from a man aged 50-60 years with acute or convalescent COVID-19. The chain recombines TRBV5-1 with TRBJ2-7; a possible D gene is TRBD2 (6 bases). CDR3 DNA sequence: TGCGCCAGCAGCCCACGTTCGGGGGACGAGCAGTACTTC. Translating it yields CASSPRSGDEQYF.